The 19 T cell receptor beta chains reported below all come from one sample, sequenced in a study of blood T cell repertoires in COVID-19. TCRdb's copy holds only in-frame clones and misses some; the assay was immunoSEQ multiplex PCR. The sample has about 190,000 clones, roughly 90% seen once. Sequenced input: peripheral blood. These receptors originate from a woman aged 40 to 55 who had recovered from COVID-19.

V gene TRBV12-3 or TRBV12-4 combines with J gene TRBJ1-5; D is possibly TRBD1 (5 bases). The V gene lost 1 base and the J gene lost 10 bases, with 11 bases spanning the gap. The CDR3 consists of 13 residues. Written as DNA, the CDR3 is TGTGCCAGCAGTTTAGGGGGCGCCAGTCCCCAGCATTTT. Translating gives CASSLGGASPQHF.

The chain carries TRBV19 and TRBJ2-7; 9 nucleotides line up with TRBD1. CDR3 length equals 14 residues. The germline gives CDR1 LNHDA, CDR2 SQIVND (reference sequence). V shed 7 bases and J 7 bases; nucleotides not matched to a gene: 11. The CDR3 region has the DNA TGTGCCAGTACCTCCGGGACAGGGCCGGGGGAGCAGTACTTC. This gives the protein CASTSGTGPGEQYF.

The chain joins TRBV28 to TRBJ2-1; 13 bases are shared with TRBD2. From germline, CDR1 is MDHEN and CDR2 SYDVKM. V was pared by 6 bases and J by 7 bases, with 6 bases of the junction left unmatched. The CDR3 consists of 15 residues. The CDR3 coding sequence is TGTGCCAGCAGGACCGGGACTAGCGGGACGAATGAGCAGTTCTTC. Its translation is CASRTGTSGTNEQFF.

This rearrangement joins TRBV11-2 to TRBJ2-5; TRBD1 matches 8 bases. Germline V gene data show CDR1 as SGHAT and CDR2 as FQNNGV. V lost 2 bases to trimming and J lost 2 bases; unmatched junction nucleotides: 7. The CDR3 extends over 16 amino acids. The CDR3 region is CASSLKGQVRQETQYF. CDR3 nucleotide sequence: TGTGCCAGCAGCTTAAAGGGACAGGTCAGGCAAGAGACCCAGTACTTC. Drawing the rest from reference TRBV11-2 and TRBJ2-5, the complete variable domain is EAGVAQSPRYKIIEKRQSVAFWCNPISGHATLYWYQQILGQGPKLLIQFQNNGVVDDSQLPKDRFSAERLKGVDSTLKIQPAKLEDSAVYLCASSLKGQVRQETQYFGPGTRLLVL.

This clone was observed a few times. The chain uses TRBV3-1 (or the pseudogene TRBV3-2) and TRBJ2-1; 7 bases fit TRBD2. CDR1 LGHDT and CDR2 YNNKEL come from the germline V gene (reference sequence). V lost 4 bases, J lost 10 bases, and 13 bases stayed unmatched. CDR3 length equals 15 residues. The CDR3, as DNA: TGTGCCAGCAGCCTTAGACTAGCTGGGGAGGGAGAGCAGTTCTTC. Translation: CASSLRLAGEGEQFF.

The chain is built from TRBV20-1 and TRBJ1-1, with D possibly TRBD1 on 6 matching bases. Germline V lookup: CDR1 DFQATT, CDR2 SNEGSKA (reference sequence). V shed 3 bases and J shed 10 bases, with 12 bases lying between them. The CDR3 is 11 amino acids. This chain's CDR3 is CSASGGRAAFF. The CDR3 nucleotides read TGCAGTGCTAGTGGGGGGCGGGCAGCTTTCTTT.

The genes are TRBV4-1 and TRBJ2-3, with 8 bases fitting TRBD1. In germline, CDR1 is MGHRA, CDR2 YSYEKL. The CDR3 spans 16 residues. The V and J ends lost 1 base and 0 bases, in that order; junction bases with no gene match: 3. This CDR3 reads CASSQGRQGSTDTQYF. The CDR3 DNA reads TGCGCCAGCAGCCAAGGCCGACAGGGGAGCACAGATACGCAGTATTTT.

The rearrangement uses TRBV19 and TRBJ2-1; 9 bases are shared with TRBD2. CDR1 is LNHDA and CDR2 is SQIVND in the germline V gene (reference sequence). This CDR3 region has 13 residues. V trimming: 4 bases; J trimming: 9 bases; junction bases outside the gene matches: 4. CDR3 residues: CASSTKAGGEQFF. The CDR3 DNA sequence: TGTGCCAGTAGTACTAAAGCGGGAGGTGAGCAGTTCTTC.

The rearrangement uses TRBV24-1 and TRBJ2-5, with 13 bases aligning to TRBD2. This CDR3 is 17 amino acids long. The V gene end was trimmed by 7 bases and the J gene end by 2 bases; junction bases not matched to a gene: 9. Germline values: CDR1 KGHDR, CDR2 SFDVKD. DNA of the CDR3: TGTGCCACCAGCGACCCGGGACTAGCGGGGAGTCAAGAGACCCAGTACTTC. It codes for CATSDPGLAGSQETQYF.

CDR3 protein: CASYSRGTIPYGYTF. DNA of the CDR3: TGTGCCAGCTACTCCCGCGGGACGATCCCTTATGGCTACACCTTC. V is TRBV28 and J is TRBJ1-2; D is possibly TRBD1 (5 bases). V was clipped by 8 bases and J by 5 bases, with 21 bases between them. This CDR3 has 15 residues. Germline CDR1 MDHEN, CDR2 SYDVKM.

The chain links TRBV12-3 or TRBV12-4 to TRBJ2-3; no firm D call. The CDR3 consists of 12 residues. Trimming pared 6 bases from V and 3 bases from J, leaving 7 bases between. The CDR3 nucleotides read TGTGCCAGCAGGCCCGGGACAGATACGCAGTATTTT. It yields the protein CASRPGTDTQYF.

The chain uses TRBV7-6 and TRBJ2-7, with a possible D match to TRBD2 (6 bases). Trimming removed 4 bases at V and 3 bases at J, with 16 bases between. CDR1 is SGHVS and CDR2 is FNYEAQ in the germline V gene. The CDR3 runs 15 residues. CDR3: CASSSGLKPGYEQYF. CDR3 nucleotide sequence: TGTGCCAGCAGCTCGGGACTCAAACCCGGCTACGAGCAGTACTTC.

This chain joins TRBV18 and TRBJ2-3; 10 nucleotides agree with TRBD1. Germline CDR1 and CDR2: KGHSH and LQKENI. The CDR3 loop spans 15 amino acids. V trimming: 3 bases; J trimming: 8 bases; junction bases outside the gene matches: 8. The DNA of the CDR3 is TGTGCCAGCTCACCGCTAGGACAGGGGGACCTTACGCAGTATTTT. Protein sequence: CASSPLGQGDLTQYF.

This clone was detected only once. The CDR3 region is CATSRDVTRGYTF. CDR3 nucleotides: TGTGCCACCAGCAGAGATGTAACGAGGGGCTACACCTTC. The chain has TRBV15 and TRBJ1-2; D is uncertain. The CDR3 contains 13 residues. Germline V gene lookup returns CDR1 LNHNV and CDR2 YYDKDF (reference sequence). Trimming cost V 0 bases and J 8 bases, with 10 bases left between them.

In regard to this clone: This CDR3 is also generated by other DNA sequences in the sample. The chain carries TRBV18 and TRBJ1-1, with D maybe TRBD1 (5 bases). The CDR3 spans 14 residues. V was pared by 4 bases and J by 3 bases, with 12 bases between. Per the germline V gene, CDR1 is KGHSH and CDR2 is LQKENI. This CDR3 is CASSLRGGDTEAFF. The CDR3 coding sequence is TGTGCCAGCTCACTACGAGGAGGGGACACTGAAGCTTTCTTT. The entire variable domain, with the rest obtained from reference TRBV18 and TRBJ1-1, is as follows: NAGVMQNPRHLVRRRGQEARLRCSPMKGHSHVYWYRQLPEEGLKFMVYLQKENIIDESGMPKERFSAEFPKEGPSILRIQQVVRGDSAAYFCASSLRGGDTEAFFGQGTRLTVV.

The rearrangement uses TRBV28 and TRBJ1-3, with TRBD1 matching 7 bases. Germline values: CDR1 MDHEN, CDR2 SYDVKM. Losses at the gene ends were 3 bases for V and 3 bases for J; bases not matched to a gene: 5. The CDR3 sequence is 15 residues long. The CDR3 DNA is TGTGCCAGCAGTTTCGACAGGGTTGTTGGAAACACCATATATTTT. Translated, it gives CASSFDRVVGNTIYF.

This clone was detected only once. V usage is TRBV6-5 and J usage is TRBJ2-4, with 7 bases lining up with TRBD1. The length of the CDR3 is 15 residues. After removal of 6 bases from V and 8 bases from J, the junction contained 13 bases not matched to a gene. From germline, CDR1 is MNHEY and CDR2 SVGAGI. The CDR3 loop reads CASSDADRVYDIQYF. In DNA, the CDR3 is TGTGCCAGCAGCGACGCTGACAGGGTGTATGACATTCAGTACTTC.

The chain uses TRBV7-8 and TRBJ2-1; 8 bases fit TRBD1. The CDR3 has 15 amino acids. V lost 2 bases, J lost 8 bases, and 8 bases stayed unmatched. The germline V gene encodes CDR1 SGHVS and CDR2 FQNEAQ. CDR3 region: CASSLTGGKLDEQFF. The CDR3 nucleotides read TGTGCCAGCAGCTTAACAGGGGGGAAGTTAGATGAGCAGTTCTTC. The whole variable domain, remainder taken from reference TRBV7-8 and TRBJ2-1, is GAGVSQSPRYKVAKRGQDVALRCDPISGHVSLFWYQQALGQGPEFLTYFQNEAQLDKSGLPSDRFFAERPEGSVSTLKIQRTQQEDSAVYLCASSLTGGKLDEQFFGPGTRLTVL.

The chain recombines TRBV3-1 (or the pseudogene TRBV3-2) with TRBJ2-7; 7 bases fit TRBD2. The length of the CDR3 is 15 residues. Germline-derived CDR1 and CDR2 are LGHDT and YNNKEL (reference sequence). Losses at the gene ends were 4 bases for V and 3 bases for J; bases not matched to a gene: 9. The CDR3 here is CASSPKAGERYEQYF. CDR3 bases: TGTGCCAGCAGCCCTAAGGCGGGGGAACGCTACGAGCAGTACTTC.